The 7 T cell receptor beta chains below were found in one sample sequenced in a study of cytomegalovirus exposure and HLA in healthy donors. The PCR contained 60 Vbeta and 13 Jbeta primers. Profiling relied on immunoSEQ multiplex PCR, and the TCRdb table lists in-frame clones only, not all of them. The profile covers about 140,000 clones, with less than 80% appearing a single time and roughly 4% taken by the ten largest. Sequencing was done on a sample of PBMCs. These receptor sequences come from a man aged 50 to 59 in good health and CMV-seropositive.

A few counts support this clone. The chain recombines TRBV12-5 with TRBJ2-1, with 10 bases fitting TRBD2. Per the germline V gene, CDR1 is LGHNT and CDR2 is FRNRAP. The CDR3 contains 16 residues. V shed 5 bases, J shed 7 bases, and the junction held 11 bases outside the gene matches. The CDR3 region has the DNA TGTGCTAGTGGTACTTGGGCTAGCGGGGGCCCGAATGAGCAGTTCTTC. The encoded protein is CASGTWASGGPNEQFF.

This chain links TRBV18 with TRBJ1-4, with a possible D match to TRBD1 (6 bases). Germline loops: CDR1 KGHSH, CDR2 LQKENI. The CDR3 is 13 amino acids. V was shortened by 4 bases and J by 6 bases, with 9 bases between the two germline ends. The chain's CDR3 is CASSRAGDEKLFF. In DNA, the CDR3 is TGTGCCAGCTCACGGGCAGGGGATGAAAAACTGTTTTTT.

The chain combines TRBV28 with TRBJ2-3; 8 bases are a match to TRBD2. V lost 6 bases to trimming and J lost 4 bases; unmatched junction nucleotides: 9. The V gene's germline CDR1 is MDHEN and CDR2 SYDVKM. The CDR3 loop spans 15 amino acids. The CDR3 coding sequence is TGTGCCAGCAGCCGGAGCGGGAGTCTCTCAGATACGCAGTATTTT. Protein: CASSRSGSLSDTQYF.

This clone appeared a few times. The V and J genes are TRBV20-1 and TRBJ1-1; possibly TRBD1 for D (5 bases). Germline CDR1 DFQATT, CDR2 SNEGSKA (reference sequence). V was shortened by 7 bases and J by 10 bases, with 16 bases between the two germline ends. The CDR3 runs to 11 residues. The CDR3 is CSVPIRGVAFF. The CDR3 DNA sequence: TGCAGTGTACCGATTCGGGGGGTAGCTTTCTTT.

The gene calls are TRBV28 and TRBJ1-2, with D perhaps matching TRBD1 (5 bases). Trimming left V 2 bases short and J 4 bases short, with 14 bases between. In germline, CDR1 is MDHEN, CDR2 SYDVKM. There are 15 residues in the CDR3. In DNA form, the CDR3 reads TGTGCCAGCAGTTTAGCGGGGGGTGGGGGCTATGGCTACACCTTC. Translation: CASSLAGGGGYGYTF.

V usage is TRBV11-3 and J usage is TRBJ1-1; D is uncertain. This CDR3 is built from 16 residues. Germline values: CDR1 SGHNT, CDR2 YENEEA. With 1 base removed from V and 6 bases from J, the gap between germline ends came to 18 bases. Here the CDR3 reads CASSLGRDPGSAEAFF. In DNA, the CDR3 is TGTGCCAGCAGCTTAGGTAGGGATCCTGGGAGCGCTGAAGCTTTCTTT.

This clone showed up just a few times. V usage is TRBV28 and J usage is TRBJ2-5, with 7 bases identical to TRBD1. V was clipped by 6 bases and J by 11 bases; unmatched bases: 12. The germline V gene encodes CDR1 MDHEN and CDR2 SYDVKM. The CDR3 runs 13 residues. The CDR3 region has the DNA TGTGCCAGCAGACCTACAGGGGTGGGTGAGCAGTACTTC. Translation: CASRPTGVGEQYF.